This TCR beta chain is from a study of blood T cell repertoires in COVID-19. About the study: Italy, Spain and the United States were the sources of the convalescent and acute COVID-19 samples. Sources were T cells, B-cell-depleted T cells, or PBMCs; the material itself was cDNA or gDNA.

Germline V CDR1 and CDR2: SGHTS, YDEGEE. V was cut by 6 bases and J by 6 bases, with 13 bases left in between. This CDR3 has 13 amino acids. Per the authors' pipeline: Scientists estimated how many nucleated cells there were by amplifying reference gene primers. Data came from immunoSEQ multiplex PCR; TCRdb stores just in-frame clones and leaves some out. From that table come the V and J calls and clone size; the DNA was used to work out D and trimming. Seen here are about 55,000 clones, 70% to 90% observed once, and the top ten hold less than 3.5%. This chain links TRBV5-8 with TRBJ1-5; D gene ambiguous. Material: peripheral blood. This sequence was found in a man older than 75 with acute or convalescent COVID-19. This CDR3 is CASTLSGVQPQHF. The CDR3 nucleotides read TGTGCCAGCACCCTTTCCGGAGTTCAGCCCCAGCATTTT. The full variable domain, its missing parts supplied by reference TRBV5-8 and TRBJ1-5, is EAGVTQSPTHLIKTRGQQATLRCSPISGHTSVYWYQQALGLGLQFLLWYDEGEERNRGNFPPRFSGRQFPNYSSELNVNALELEDSALYLCASTLSGVQPQHFGDGTRLSIL.